The clone carrying this T cell receptor (beta chain) has more than one count but fewer than ten. The antigen is not known. RNA transcripts gave rise to amplified TCR beta CDR3 regions. The HTBI set primed first-round TCR CDR3 RT-PCR. TCRdb re-called the multiplex PCR reads through MiXCR, storing one row per CDR3 protein. Of 350,000 or so distinct CDR3 sequences in the sample, about a sixth were seen once. This sample is drawn from a study of T cells in Graves' hyperthyroidism and ophthalmopathy. Study results and limitations: From stable hyperthyroidism, ophthalmopathy was set apart by a 13 V-J model.

Exclusion of a patient resulted from uncontrolled infection, other autoimmune disease, pregnancy or lactation. The PBMCs were taken from over 9.5 ml of fresh peripheral blood. Between the trimmed V and J ends, which lost 4 bases and 4 bases, there was a span of 24 bases. This CDR3 has 18 residues. CDR1 is SGHTS and CDR2 is YDEGEE in the germline V gene. Sequences were obtained from blood. The V call is TRBV5-8, the J call TRBJ2-4; weak D call: TRBD1 (5 bases). This TCR was recovered from a woman in her thirties or forties with Graves' ophthalmopathy. The CDR3 DNA reads as TGTGCCAGCAGCCCCTCAGGTTCATGGGGCCACCGGAAAAACATTCAGTACTTC. It yields the protein CASSPSGSWGHRKNIQYF.